This T cell receptor beta chain came from a study of blood T cell repertoires in COVID-19. Study in general: Specimens from acute and convalescent COVID-19 originated in the United States, Italy and Spain. PBMCs, B-cell-depleted T cells, or T cells were the source of the cDNA or gDNA that made up the material.

Per the study methods: Amplification with reference gene primers provided the estimates of nucleated cell counts. The method was immunoSEQ multiplex PCR; TCRdb's version includes in-frame clones alone and lacks a portion of them. That table gives V, J and clone size, and the DNA gave D and trimming. The sample lists about 270,000 clones, about four fifths seen once, with roughly 2.9% in the top ten. The V gene lost 7 bases and the J gene lost 2 bases, with 18 bases spanning the gap. The CDR3 contains 15 residues. Germline V CDR1 and CDR2: MNHNY, SVGAGI (reference sequence). The sequence was collected from a woman in her sixties with active or convalescent COVID-19. The rearrangement links TRBV6-6 to TRBJ2-7; TRBD1 might be the D (6 bases). The specimen sequenced was peripheral blood. DNA of the CDR3: TGTGCCAGCACCGAATCGACAGGTGCCACCTACGAGCAGTACTTC. Protein: CASTESTGATYEQYF.